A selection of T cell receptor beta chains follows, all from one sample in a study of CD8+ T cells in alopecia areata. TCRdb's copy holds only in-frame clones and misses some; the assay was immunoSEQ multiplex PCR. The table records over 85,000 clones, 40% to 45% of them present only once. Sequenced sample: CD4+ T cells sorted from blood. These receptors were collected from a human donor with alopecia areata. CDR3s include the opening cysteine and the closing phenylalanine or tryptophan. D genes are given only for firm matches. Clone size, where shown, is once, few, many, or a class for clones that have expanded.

CDR3aa: CASSLKLQGVNEQFF; CDR3nt: TGCGCCAGCAGCTTGAAACTACAGGGGGTCAATGAGCAGTTCTTC; v_gene: TRBV5-1; abundance: -; j_gene: TRBJ2-1; d_gene: TRBD1
CDR3aa: CAWRNAPSHEQFF; CDR3nt: TGTGCCTGGCGCAACGCCCCTTCACATGAGCAGTTCTTC; v_gene: TRBV30; abundance: -; j_gene: TRBJ2-1; d_gene: -
CDR3aa: CAWSALTSGARETQYF; CDR3nt: TGTGCCTGGAGTGCCCTGACTAGCGGGGCGCGGGAGACCCAGTACTTC; v_gene: TRBV30; abundance: -; j_gene: TRBJ2-5; d_gene: TRBD2
CDR3aa: CSVEDTPGNEQYF; CDR3nt: TGCAGCGTTGAAGACACCCCAGGGAACGAGCAGTACTTC; v_gene: TRBV29-1; abundance: -; j_gene: TRBJ2-7; d_gene: -
CDR3aa: CSVSPGQGATNEKLFF; CDR3nt: TGCAGCGTCTCGCCGGGACAGGGAGCAACTAATGAAAAACTGTTTTTT; v_gene: TRBV29-1; abundance: -; j_gene: TRBJ1-4; d_gene: TRBD1
CDR3aa: CSAREYEKLFF; CDR3nt: TGCAGTGCTAGAGAGTATGAAAAACTGTTTTTT; v_gene: TRBV20-1; abundance: few; j_gene: TRBJ1-4; d_gene: -
CDR3aa: CSADREGDTQYF; CDR3nt: TGCAGCGCGGACAGGGAGGGAGATACGCAGTATTTT; v_gene: TRBV29-1; abundance: -; j_gene: TRBJ2-3; d_gene: -
CDR3aa: CASLLAGEETQYF; CDR3nt: TGTGCCAGCCTCCTAGCGGGAGAGGAGACCCAGTACTTC; v_gene: TRBV7-9; abundance: -; j_gene: TRBJ2-5; d_gene: TRBD2
CDR3aa: CATSPRGRETQYF; CDR3nt: TGTGCCACCAGTCCCCGGGGACGAGAGACCCAGTACTTC; v_gene: TRBV15; abundance: -; j_gene: TRBJ2-5; d_gene: -
CDR3aa: CSVPSGAGGSDIQYF; CDR3nt: TGCAGCGTACCTTCGGGAGCGGGAGGATCGGACATTCAGTACTTC; v_gene: TRBV29-1; abundance: -; j_gene: TRBJ2-4; d_gene: TRBD2
CDR3aa: CASSPGGEQYF; CDR3nt: TGTGCCAGCAGCCCAGGGGGCGAGCAGTACTTC; v_gene: TRBV6-5; abundance: few; j_gene: TRBJ2-7; d_gene: TRBD1
CDR3aa: CASSSWNRDRETQYF; CDR3nt: TGTGCCAGCAGCTCCTGGAACAGGGACCGAGAGACCCAGTACTTC; v_gene: TRBV7-9; abundance: -; j_gene: TRBJ2-5; d_gene: -
CDR3aa: CASSQEGRSLIQYF; CDR3nt: TGCGCCAGCAGCCAAGAGGGCCGCAGTCTGATCCAGTACTTC; v_gene: TRBV4-3; abundance: few; j_gene: TRBJ2-5; d_gene: -
CDR3aa: CASSLGLAGGEETQYF; CDR3nt: TGTGCCAGCAGCCTCGGACTAGCGGGGGGCGAAGAGACCCAGTACTTC; v_gene: TRBV5-4; abundance: -; j_gene: TRBJ2-5; d_gene: TRBD2
CDR3aa: CASSRLIVQGSEKLFF; CDR3nt: TGCGCCAGCAGCCGCCTGATTGTTCAGGGCTCCGAAAAACTGTTTTTT; v_gene: TRBV4-1; abundance: -; j_gene: TRBJ1-4; d_gene: -
CDR3aa: CASSWAQETQYF; CDR3nt: TGTGCCAGCAGTTGGGCTCAAGAGACCCAGTACTTC; v_gene: TRBV2; abundance: few; j_gene: TRBJ2-5; d_gene: -
CDR3aa: CASSSSGSTYEQYF; CDR3nt: TGTGCCAGCAGTTCTAGCGGGAGTACGTACGAGCAGTACTTC; v_gene: TRBV28; abundance: few; j_gene: TRBJ2-7; d_gene: TRBD2
CDR3aa: CAWSGTPWAKDAETQYF; CDR3nt: TGTGCCTGGAGTGGAACACCTTGGGCCAAGGACGCAGAGACCCAGTACTTC; v_gene: TRBV30; abundance: few; j_gene: TRBJ2-5; d_gene: -
CDR3aa: CASSQEFSYEQYF; CDR3nt: TGTGCCAGCAGCCAGGAGTTCTCCTACGAGCAGTACTTC; v_gene: TRBV14; abundance: -; j_gene: TRBJ2-7; d_gene: -
CDR3aa: CASSLRGLDTGELFF; CDR3nt: TGTGCCAGCAGTCTCAGGGGGCTGGACACCGGGGAGCTGTTTTTT; v_gene: TRBV2; abundance: -; j_gene: TRBJ2-2; d_gene: TRBD1
CDR3aa: CASSAGGAEETQYF; CDR3nt: TGTGCCAGCAGTGCGGGGGGGGCGGAGGAGACCCAGTACTTC; v_gene: TRBV28; abundance: -; j_gene: TRBJ2-5; d_gene: TRBD2
CDR3aa: CSVAGLSNTEAFF; CDR3nt: TGCAGCGTTGCGGGGCTGTCTAACACTGAAGCTTTCTTT; v_gene: TRBV29-1; abundance: few; j_gene: TRBJ1-1; d_gene: -
CDR3aa: CSVGLGDHTIYF; CDR3nt: TGCAGCGTGGGATTAGGGGACCACACCATATATTTT; v_gene: TRBV29-1; abundance: -; j_gene: TRBJ1-3; d_gene: -
CDR3aa: CSVGQGDNQPQHF; CDR3nt: TGCAGCGTTGGACAGGGGGACAATCAGCCCCAGCATTTT; v_gene: TRBV29-1; abundance: -; j_gene: TRBJ1-5; d_gene: TRBD1
CDR3aa: CSVVDYSNQPQHF; CDR3nt: TGCAGCGTTGTGGATTATAGCAATCAGCCCCAGCATTTT; v_gene: TRBV29-1; abundance: -; j_gene: TRBJ1-5; d_gene: -
CDR3aa: CASSLQRLAGVNEQYF; CDR3nt: TGTGCCAGCAGCTTGCAACGACTAGCGGGAGTGAACGAGCAGTACTTC; v_gene: TRBV11-2; abundance: -; j_gene: TRBJ2-7; d_gene: TRBD2
CDR3aa: CSVDVSGELFF; CDR3nt: TGCAGCGTTGACGTTAGCGGGGAGCTGTTTTTT; v_gene: TRBV29-1; abundance: -; j_gene: TRBJ2-2; d_gene: -
CDR3aa: CASTPPGTLTDTQYF; CDR3nt: TGTGCCAGCACCCCGCCCGGGACACTGACAGATACGCAGTATTTT; v_gene: TRBV2; abundance: few; j_gene: TRBJ2-3; d_gene: -
CDR3aa: CASSLEGVSEQFF; CDR3nt: TGTGCCAGCAGCTTGGAGGGGGTCAGTGAGCAGTTCTTC; v_gene: TRBV5-6; abundance: -; j_gene: TRBJ2-1; d_gene: -
CDR3aa: CAWMRRNYGYTF; CDR3nt: TGTGCCTGGATGAGGCGGAACTATGGCTACACCTTC; v_gene: TRBV30; abundance: -; j_gene: TRBJ1-2; d_gene: -
CDR3aa: CSAPPRTGETDTQYF; CDR3nt: TGCAGCGCTCCACCCCGGACAGGGGAGACAGATACGCAGTATTTT; v_gene: TRBV29-1; abundance: few; j_gene: TRBJ2-3; d_gene: TRBD1
CDR3aa: CSVAETASYNEQFF; CDR3nt: TGCAGCGTTGCGGAGACTGCGTCCTACAATGAGCAGTTCTTC; v_gene: TRBV29-1; abundance: -; j_gene: TRBJ2-1; d_gene: -
CDR3aa: CASRTSTSGLNYEQYF; CDR3nt: TGTGCCAGCAGAACCTCGACTAGCGGCCTTAACTACGAGCAGTACTTC; v_gene: TRBV6-6; abundance: few; j_gene: TRBJ2-7; d_gene: TRBD2
CDR3aa: CASRQGHLRDRETQYF; CDR3nt: TGCGCCAGCAGACAAGGGCACCTTCGGGACAGAGAGACCCAGTACTTC; v_gene: TRBV4-1; abundance: -; j_gene: TRBJ2-5; d_gene: TRBD1
CDR3aa: CASPSVRGRTDTQYF; CDR3nt: TGTGCCAGCCCTTCGGTGCGGGGACGCACAGATACGCAGTATTTT; v_gene: TRBV21-1; abundance: many; j_gene: TRBJ2-3; d_gene: -
CDR3aa: CASSLVLQVPMNTEAFF; CDR3nt: TGTGCCAGCAGCTTAGTTCTCCAGGTTCCTATGAACACTGAAGCTTTCTTT; v_gene: TRBV11-3; abundance: few; j_gene: TRBJ1-1; d_gene: -
CDR3aa: CASSRGQATYEQYF; CDR3nt: TGCGCCAGCAGCCGGGGACAGGCCACCTACGAGCAGTACTTC; v_gene: TRBV5-1; abundance: -; j_gene: TRBJ2-7; d_gene: TRBD1
CDR3aa: CASSYRTEYGYTF; CDR3nt: TGTGCCAGCAGTTACAGGACAGAGTATGGCTACACCTTC; v_gene: TRBV6-5; abundance: -; j_gene: TRBJ1-2; d_gene: -
CDR3aa: CASSLTNQGGYEQYF; CDR3nt: TGCGCCAGCAGCTTGACGAACCAGGGAGGCTACGAGCAGTACTTC; v_gene: TRBV5-1; abundance: -; j_gene: TRBJ2-7; d_gene: -
CDR3aa: CSVGSRLSYEQYF; CDR3nt: TGCAGCGTTGGATCACGGCTCTCCTACGAGCAGTACTTC; v_gene: TRBV29-1; abundance: -; j_gene: TRBJ2-7; d_gene: -
CDR3aa: CASSPGTDTQYF; CDR3nt: TGCGCCAGCAGCCCTGGCACAGATACGCAGTATTTT; v_gene: TRBV5-1; abundance: -; j_gene: TRBJ2-3; d_gene: -
CDR3aa: CASSPQGSKNIQYF; CDR3nt: TGTGCCAGCAGCCCACAGGGAAGTAAAAACATTCAGTACTTC; v_gene: TRBV11-2; abundance: few; j_gene: TRBJ2-4; d_gene: -
CDR3aa: CASSRSSGSAYEQYF; CDR3nt: TGTGCCAGCTCTCGAAGTAGCGGGAGCGCCTACGAGCAGTACTTC; v_gene: TRBV2; abundance: -; j_gene: TRBJ2-7; d_gene: TRBD2
CDR3aa: CASRVERSSYEQYF; CDR3nt: TGTGCCAGCAGGGTCGAGCGGAGTTCCTACGAGCAGTACTTC; v_gene: TRBV2; abundance: -; j_gene: TRBJ2-7; d_gene: -
CDR3aa: CSSRMISGTDTQYF; CDR3nt: TGCAGCTCACGAATGATTTCTGGCACAGATACGCAGTATTTT; v_gene: TRBV29-1; abundance: -; j_gene: TRBJ2-3; d_gene: -
CDR3aa: CASSVGLAFQETQYF; CDR3nt: TGTGCCAGCAGCGTGGGACTAGCGTTCCAAGAGACCCAGTACTTC; v_gene: TRBV6-1; abundance: -; j_gene: TRBJ2-5; d_gene: TRBD2
CDR3aa: CASSRTRGETQYF; CDR3nt: TGCGCCAGCAGCCGGACCAGGGGAGAGACCCAGTACTTC; v_gene: TRBV5-1; abundance: -; j_gene: TRBJ2-5; d_gene: -
CDR3aa: CSVAQRQGVYNEQFF; CDR3nt: TGCAGCGTTGCCCAGCGCCAGGGGGTATACAATGAGCAGTTCTTC; v_gene: TRBV29-1; abundance: few; j_gene: TRBJ2-1; d_gene: TRBD1
CDR3aa: CASSLGIAGLETQYF; CDR3nt: TGTGCCAGCAGCTTAGGAATCGCTGGGTTGGAGACCCAGTACTTC; v_gene: TRBV11-2; abundance: -; j_gene: TRBJ2-5; d_gene: -
CDR3aa: CSVEVGLLSSYNEQFF; CDR3nt: TGCAGCGTTGAAGTGGGACTCCTCAGCTCCTACAATGAGCAGTTCTTC; v_gene: TRBV29-1; abundance: few; j_gene: TRBJ2-1; d_gene: -